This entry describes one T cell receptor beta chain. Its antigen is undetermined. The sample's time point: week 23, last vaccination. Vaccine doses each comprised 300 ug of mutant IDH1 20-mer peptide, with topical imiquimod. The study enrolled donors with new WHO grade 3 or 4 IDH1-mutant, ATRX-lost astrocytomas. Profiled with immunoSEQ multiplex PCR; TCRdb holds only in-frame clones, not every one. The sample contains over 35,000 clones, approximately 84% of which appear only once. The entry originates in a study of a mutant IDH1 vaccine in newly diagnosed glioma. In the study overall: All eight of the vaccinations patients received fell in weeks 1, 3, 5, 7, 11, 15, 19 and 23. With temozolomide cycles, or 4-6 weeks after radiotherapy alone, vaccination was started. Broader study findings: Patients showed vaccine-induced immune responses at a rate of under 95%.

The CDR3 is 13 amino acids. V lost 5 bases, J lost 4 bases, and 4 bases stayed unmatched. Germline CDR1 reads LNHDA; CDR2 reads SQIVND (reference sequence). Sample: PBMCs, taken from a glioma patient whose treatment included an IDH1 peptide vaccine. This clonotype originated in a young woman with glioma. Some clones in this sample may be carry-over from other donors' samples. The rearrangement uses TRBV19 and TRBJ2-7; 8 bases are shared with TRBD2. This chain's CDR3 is CASSVSGRYEQYF. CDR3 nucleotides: TGTGCCAGTAGTGTAAGCGGGAGATACGAGCAGTACTTC.